This TCR beta chain was identified during a study of T cells in narcolepsy. Study information: Patients with NT1 or NT2 and healthy control donors were enrolled.

The protocol was immunoSEQ multiplex PCR, while the TCRdb copy is restricted to in-frame clones and leaves out a portion. The sample lists tens of thousands of clones; about 90% were seen once. Losses at the gene ends were 5 bases for V and 4 bases for J; bases not matched to a gene: 4. CDR1 is SEHNR and CDR2 is FQNEAQ in the germline V gene (reference sequence). This CDR3 comprises 14 residues. This chain joins TRBV7-9 and TRBJ1-3; TRBD1 matches 8 bases. This clonotype was obtained from a human donor with narcolepsy. Sequenced input: CD45RA- memory CD4+ T cells from PBMCs. CDR3 sequence reads: CASSLTGGGNTIYF. The CDR3 DNA sequence: TGTGCCAGCAGCCTAACAGGGGGAGGAAACACCATATATTTT. The variable domain in full, completed from reference TRBV7-9 and TRBJ1-3, reads DTGVSQNPRHKITKRGQNVTFRCDPISEHNRLYWYRQTLGQGPEFLTYFQNEAQLEKSRLLSDRFSAERPKGSFSTLEIQRTEQGDSAMYLCASSLTGGGNTIYFGEGSWLTVV.